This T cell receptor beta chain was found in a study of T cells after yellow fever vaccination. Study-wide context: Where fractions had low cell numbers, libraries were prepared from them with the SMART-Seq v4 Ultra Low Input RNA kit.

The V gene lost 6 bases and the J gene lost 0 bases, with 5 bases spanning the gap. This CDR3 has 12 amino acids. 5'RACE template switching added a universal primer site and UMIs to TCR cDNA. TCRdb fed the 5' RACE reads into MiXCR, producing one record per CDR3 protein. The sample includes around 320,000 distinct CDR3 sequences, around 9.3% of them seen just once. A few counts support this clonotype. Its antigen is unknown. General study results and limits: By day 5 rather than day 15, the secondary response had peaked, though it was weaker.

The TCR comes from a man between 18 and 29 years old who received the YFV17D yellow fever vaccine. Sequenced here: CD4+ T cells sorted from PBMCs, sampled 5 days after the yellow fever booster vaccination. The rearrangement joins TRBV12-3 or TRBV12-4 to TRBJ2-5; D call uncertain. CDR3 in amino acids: CASRMNQETQYF. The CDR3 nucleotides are TGTGCCAGCAGAATGAACCAAGAGACCCAGTACTTC.